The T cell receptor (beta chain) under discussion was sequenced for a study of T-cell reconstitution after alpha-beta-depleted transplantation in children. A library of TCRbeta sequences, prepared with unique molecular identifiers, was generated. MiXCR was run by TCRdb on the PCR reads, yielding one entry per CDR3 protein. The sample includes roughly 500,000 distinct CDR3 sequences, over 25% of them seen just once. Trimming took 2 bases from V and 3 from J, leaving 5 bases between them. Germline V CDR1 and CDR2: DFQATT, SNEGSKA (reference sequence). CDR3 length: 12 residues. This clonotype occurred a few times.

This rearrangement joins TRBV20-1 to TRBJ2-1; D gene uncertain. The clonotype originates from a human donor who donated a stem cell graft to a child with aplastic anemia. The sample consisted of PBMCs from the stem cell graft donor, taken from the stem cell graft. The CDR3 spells CSARRDYNEQFF. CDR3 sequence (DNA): TGCAGTGCTAGACGAGACTACAATGAGCAGTTCTTC.